Shown below are 4 T cell receptor beta chains from a single sample sequenced in a study of blood T cell repertoires in COVID-19. Clones were sequenced by immunoSEQ multiplex PCR, and TCRdb holds only the in-frame ones, with some missing. The sample has about 330,000 clones; 80% to 90% are singletons. The sequencing input was PBMCs or T cells enriched from blood (not recorded which). The receptors derive from a man aged 25-45 years who had recovered from COVID-19.

V and J are TRBV15 and TRBJ1-2; possibly TRBD1 for D (6 bases). Trimming shortened V by 5 bases and J by 7 bases, and 8 bases separated the two germline ends. CDR1 and CDR2 (germline): LNHNV, YYDKDF (reference sequence). This CDR3 contains 11 residues. In nucleotides, the CDR3 is TGTGCCACCAGCCCAGGGGTTGGCTACACCTTC. Residues: CATSPGVGYTF.

The J gene is TRBJ1-5, the V gene TRBV6-2 or TRBV6-3, with 7 bases identical to TRBD1. With 6 bases clipped from V and 1 base from J, the junction kept 9 bases outside the gene matches. Germline V CDR1 and CDR2: MNHEY, SVGEGT. The CDR3 consists of 16 residues. CDR3 in DNA: TGTGCCAGCAGCCCAGGGGGATGGGGAAGCAATCAGCCCCAGCATTTT. It translates to CASSPGGWGSNQPQHF.

This chain connects TRBV6-5 to TRBJ1-5, with D possibly TRBD1 on 5 matching bases. V lost 2 bases to trimming and J lost 2 bases, with 10 bases between them. There are 15 residues in the CDR3. In germline, CDR1 is MNHEY, CDR2 SVGAGI. CDR3 protein: CASSYDSSGNQPQHF. The CDR3 nucleotides read TGTGCCAGCAGTTACGACAGCTCGGGCAATCAGCCCCAGCATTTT.

Worth noting for this clone: Other DNA sequences in the same sample also yield this CDR3. The chain is built from TRBV5-1 and TRBJ2-1, with 11 bases lining up with TRBD2. The CDR3 is made up of 16 amino acids. Trimming removed 4 bases from V and 4 bases from J; junction bases left unmatched: 7. Per the germline V gene, CDR1 is SGHRS and CDR2 is YFSETQ. For the CDR3, the DNA is TGCGCCAGCAGCCTGGAGGCTAGCGGGGGGTACAATGAGCAGTTCTTC. Its translation: CASSLEASGGYNEQFF.